A selection of T cell receptor beta chains follows, all from one sample in a study of cytomegalovirus exposure and HLA in healthy donors. Sequenced by immunoSEQ multiplex PCR; TCRdb stores in-frame clones only, minus some. Of 160,000 or so clones in the sample, around 76% are singletons; the top ten hold over 1.1%. Specimen: PBMCs. The receptors originated from a man between 60 and 75 years old in good health and CMV-seronegative. Each CDR3 is given with its conserved first and last residue. D genes are given only for firm matches. Expanded clones get a size class; other rows say once, few or many, or leave the size out.

d_gene: TRBD1; v_gene: TRBV19; abundance: -; j_gene: TRBJ1-2; CDR3aa: CASSAHRGNGYTF; CDR3nt: TGTGCCAGTAGTGCCCACAGGGGCAATGGCTACACCTTC
d_gene: -; v_gene: TRBV27; abundance: -; j_gene: TRBJ1-5; CDR3aa: CASSPTGSNQPQHF; CDR3nt: TGTGCCAGCAGTCCAACAGGGTCCAATCAGCCCCAGCATTTT
d_gene: -; v_gene: TRBV5-6; abundance: -; j_gene: TRBJ1-5; CDR3aa: CASSLGPGKPQHF; CDR3nt: TGTGCCAGCAGCTTGGGGCCTGGTAAGCCCCAGCATTTT
d_gene: TRBD2; v_gene: TRBV4-3; abundance: -; j_gene: TRBJ2-1; CDR3aa: CASSQGWLADYNEQFF; CDR3nt: TGCGCCAGCAGCCAAGGGTGGCTAGCGGACTACAATGAGCAGTTCTTC
d_gene: -; v_gene: TRBV7-9; abundance: -; j_gene: TRBJ2-5; CDR3aa: CSSSFAILETQYF; CDR3nt: TGTTCCAGCAGCTTCGCCATACTAGAGACCCAGTACTTC
d_gene: TRBD1; v_gene: TRBV4-3; abundance: -; j_gene: TRBJ2-1; CDR3aa: CASSQAQGAYNEQFF; CDR3nt: TGCGCCAGCAGTCAGGCACAGGGGGCGTATAATGAGCAGTTCTTC
d_gene: TRBD2; v_gene: TRBV7-2; abundance: few; j_gene: TRBJ2-7; CDR3aa: CASSLASGVTYEQYF; CDR3nt: TGTGCCAGCAGCTTAGCCAGCGGGGTAACCTACGAGCAGTACTTC
d_gene: -; v_gene: TRBV6-1; abundance: few; j_gene: TRBJ2-1; CDR3aa: CASSLELAEQFF; CDR3nt: TGTGCCAGCAGTCTGGAGCTAGCTGAGCAGTTCTTC
d_gene: TRBD1; v_gene: TRBV7-3; abundance: -; j_gene: TRBJ2-5; CDR3aa: CASSRDRQETQYF; CDR3nt: TGTGCCAGCAGCCGGGACAGACAAGAGACCCAGTACTTC
d_gene: TRBD1; v_gene: TRBV5-1; abundance: -; j_gene: TRBJ2-5; CDR3aa: CASSPGQGRQETQYF; CDR3nt: TGCGCCAGCAGCCCGGGACAGGGCCGCCAAGAGACCCAGTACTTC
d_gene: -; v_gene: TRBV7-6; abundance: -; j_gene: TRBJ2-2; CDR3aa: CASSWGTPAGEPFF; CDR3nt: TGTGCCAGCAGCTGGGGGACTCCGGCCGGGGAGCCGTTTTTT
d_gene: -; v_gene: TRBV28; abundance: -; j_gene: TRBJ1-1; CDR3aa: CASNPTGQGMNTEAFF; CDR3nt: TGTGCCAGCAACCCCACCGGGCAGGGGATGAACACTGAAGCTTTCTTT
d_gene: -; v_gene: TRBV7-9; abundance: -; j_gene: TRBJ2-7; CDR3aa: CASSSDRSPYEQYF; CDR3nt: TGTGCCAGCAGCTCAGACAGGAGCCCCTACGAGCAGTACTTC
d_gene: -; v_gene: TRBV5-1; abundance: -; j_gene: TRBJ2-7; CDR3aa: CASSLGGGGSYEQYF; CDR3nt: TGCGCCAGCAGCTTGGGAGGGGGTGGCTCCTACGAGCAGTACTTC
d_gene: -; v_gene: TRBV13; abundance: -; j_gene: TRBJ1-6; CDR3aa: CASSLSQGINSPLHF; CDR3nt: TGTGCCAGCAGCTTATCCCAGGGGATCAATTCACCCCTCCACTTT
d_gene: -; v_gene: TRBV28; abundance: -; j_gene: TRBJ1-2; CDR3aa: CASSLFSGPGIGGYTF; CDR3nt: TGTGCCAGCAGTTTATTTTCTGGGCCGGGGATAGGCGGCTACACCTTC
d_gene: TRBD1; v_gene: TRBV28; abundance: -; j_gene: TRBJ2-5; CDR3aa: CASRKETGGQTQYF; CDR3nt: TGTGCCAGCAGGAAAGAGACAGGGGGCCAGACCCAGTACTTC
d_gene: TRBD1; v_gene: TRBV30; abundance: once; j_gene: TRBJ1-2; CDR3aa: CAWTPTGGRFYGYTF; CDR3nt: TGTGCCTGGACCCCCACAGGGGGTAGATTCTATGGCTACACCTTC